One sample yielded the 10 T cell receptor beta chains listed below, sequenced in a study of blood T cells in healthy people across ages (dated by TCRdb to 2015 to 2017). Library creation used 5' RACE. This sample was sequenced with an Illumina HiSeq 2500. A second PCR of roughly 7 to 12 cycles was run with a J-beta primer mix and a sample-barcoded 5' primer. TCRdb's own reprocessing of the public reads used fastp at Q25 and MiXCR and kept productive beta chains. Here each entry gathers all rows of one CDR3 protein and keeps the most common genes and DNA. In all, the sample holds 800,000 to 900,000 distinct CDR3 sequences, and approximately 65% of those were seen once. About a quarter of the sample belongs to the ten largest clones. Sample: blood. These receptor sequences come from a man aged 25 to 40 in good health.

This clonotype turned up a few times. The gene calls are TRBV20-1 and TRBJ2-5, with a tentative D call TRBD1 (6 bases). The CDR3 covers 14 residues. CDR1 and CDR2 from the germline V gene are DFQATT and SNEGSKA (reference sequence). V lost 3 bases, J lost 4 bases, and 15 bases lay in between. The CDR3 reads CSARGLQGTETQYF. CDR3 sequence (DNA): TGCAGTGCTAGGGGCCTGCAGGGGACAGAGACCCAGTACTTC.

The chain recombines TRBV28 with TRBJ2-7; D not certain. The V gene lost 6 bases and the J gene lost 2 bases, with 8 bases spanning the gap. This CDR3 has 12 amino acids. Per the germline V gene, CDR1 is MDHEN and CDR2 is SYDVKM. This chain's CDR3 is CASRSNTYEQYF. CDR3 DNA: TGTGCCAGCAGATCAAACACCTACGAGCAGTACTTC.

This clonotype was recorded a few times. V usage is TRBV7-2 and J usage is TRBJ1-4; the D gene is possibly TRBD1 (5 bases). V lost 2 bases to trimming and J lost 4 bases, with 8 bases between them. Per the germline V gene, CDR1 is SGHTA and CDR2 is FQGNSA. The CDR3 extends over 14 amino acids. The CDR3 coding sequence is TGTGCCAGCAGCTTATCCAGGGATAATGAAAAACTGTTTTTT. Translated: CASSLSRDNEKLFF.

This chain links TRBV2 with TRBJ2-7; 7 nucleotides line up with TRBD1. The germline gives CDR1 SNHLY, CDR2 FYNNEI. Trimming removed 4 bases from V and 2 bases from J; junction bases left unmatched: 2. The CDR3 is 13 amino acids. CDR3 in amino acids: CASSVDRAYEQYF. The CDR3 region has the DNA TGTGCCAGCAGTGTAGACAGGGCCTACGAGCAGTACTTC.

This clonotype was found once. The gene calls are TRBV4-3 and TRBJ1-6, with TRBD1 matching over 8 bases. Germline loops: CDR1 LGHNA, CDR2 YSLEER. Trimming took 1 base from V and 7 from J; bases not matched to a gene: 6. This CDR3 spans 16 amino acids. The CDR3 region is CASSQVAGGGNSPLHF. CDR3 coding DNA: TGCGCCAGCAGCCAAGTGGCAGGGGGCGGAAATTCACCCCTCCACTTT.

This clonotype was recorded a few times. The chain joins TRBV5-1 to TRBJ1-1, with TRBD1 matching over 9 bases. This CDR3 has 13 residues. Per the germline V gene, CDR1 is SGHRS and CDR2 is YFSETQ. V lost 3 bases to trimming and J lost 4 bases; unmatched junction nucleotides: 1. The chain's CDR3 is CASSSDRGTEAFF. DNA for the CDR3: TGCGCCAGCAGCTCGGACAGGGGCACTGAAGCTTTCTTT.

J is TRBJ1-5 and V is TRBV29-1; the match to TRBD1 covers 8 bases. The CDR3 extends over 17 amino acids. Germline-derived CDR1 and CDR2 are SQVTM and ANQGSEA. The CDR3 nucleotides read TGCAGGTTTATAGTGGGACAGGCAAAATATAGCAATCAGCCCCAGCATTTT. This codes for CRFIVGQAKYSNQPQHF.

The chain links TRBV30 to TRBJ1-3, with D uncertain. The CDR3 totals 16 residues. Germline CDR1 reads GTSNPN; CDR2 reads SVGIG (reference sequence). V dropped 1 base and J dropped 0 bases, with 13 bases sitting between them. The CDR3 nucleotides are TGTGCCTGGAGTGAATTCGATGCCTACTCTGGAAACACCATATATTTT. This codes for CAWSEFDAYSGNTIYF.

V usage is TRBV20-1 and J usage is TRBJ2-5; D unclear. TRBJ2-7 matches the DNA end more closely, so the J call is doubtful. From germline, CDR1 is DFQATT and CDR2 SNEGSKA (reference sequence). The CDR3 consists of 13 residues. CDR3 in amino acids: CSARDFGRDEQYF. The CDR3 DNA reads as TGCAGTGCTAGAGATTTTGGACGAGACGAGCAGTACTTC.

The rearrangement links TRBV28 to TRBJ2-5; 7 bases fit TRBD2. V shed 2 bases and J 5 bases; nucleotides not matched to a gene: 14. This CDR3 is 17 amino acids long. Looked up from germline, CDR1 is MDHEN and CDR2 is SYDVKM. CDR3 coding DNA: TGTGCCAGCAGTTTAAAGAGCGGGGTTTATATCGCGGAGACCCAGTACTTC. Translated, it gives CASSLKSGVYIAETQYF.